Listed below are T cell receptor beta chains from one sample, sequenced in a study of regulatory T cells. This table comes from immunoSEQ multiplex PCR, and its TCRdb copy is limited to in-frame clones, with some not included. The sample has about 17,000 clones, roughly 90% seen once. The specimen sequenced was CD8+ T cells sorted from blood. Receptors originate from a person in their late teens or twenties with CD3G deficiency. CDR3s include the opening cysteine and the closing phenylalanine or tryptophan. The order of the fields is clone size, D gene, J gene, V gene, CDR3 protein, CDR3 DNA. D genes are given only for firm matches. Some rows have no size entry. The others give once, few or many, or a class for an expanded clone.

.,.,TRBJ1-3,TRBV7-2,CASSLGVQHSGNTIYF,TGTGCCAGCAGCTTAGGCGTACAGCACTCTGGAAACACCATATATTTT
.,.,TRBJ2-1,TRBV7-8,CASSPAQEQFF,TGTGCCAGCAGCCCCGCTCAGGAGCAGTTCTTC
once,.,TRBJ2-3,TRBV7-2,CASSPLQRGGKTDTQYF,TGTGCCAGCAGCCCCCTTCAACGAGGCGGGAAGACAGATACGCAGTATTTT
.,.,TRBJ2-3,TRBV10-2,CASSESNRQTDTQYF,TGCGCCAGCAGTGAAAGTAACAGGCAGACGGATACGCAGTATTTT
.,TRBD2,TRBJ2-5,TRBV18,CASSPLGTRGETQYF,TGTGCCAGCTCACCACTGGGGACTAGGGGCGAGACCCAGTACTTC
.,.,TRBJ2-1,TRBV19,CASSIGSEQFF,TGTGCCAGTAGTATAGGGAGTGAGCAGTTCTTC
.,.,TRBJ2-5,TRBV9,CASSVTGTPETQYF,TGTGCCAGCAGCGTAACAGGGACCCCAGAGACCCAGTACTTC
.,.,TRBJ2-6,TRBV6-1,CASSDGDSGANVLTF,TGTGCCAGCAGTGATGGGGACTCTGGGGCCAACGTCCTGACTTTC
.,TRBD1,TRBJ2-2,TRBV12-5,CASGSDRGENTGELFF,TGTGCTAGTGGTTCGGACAGGGGGGAGAACACCGGGGAGCTGTTTTTT
few,.,TRBJ1-1,TRBV6-6,CASGSTVAEAFF,TGTGCCAGCGGGTCCACCGTCGCTGAAGCTTTCTTT
.,.,TRBJ1-4,TRBV6-1,CASSEAPGAAEKLFF,TGTGCCAGCAGTGAAGCGCCGGGGGCGGCTGAAAAACTGTTTTTT
.,.,TRBJ1-2,TRBV11-2,CASSLGPTETQGSTF,TGTGCCAGCAGCTTAGGCCCGACAGAAACTCAGGGCTCGACCTTC
once,TRBD2,TRBJ2-5,TRBV7-8,CASSLLAGGGETQYF,TGTGCCAGCAGCTTGCTAGCGGGGGGGGGAGAGACCCAGTACTTC
.,.,TRBJ2-1,TRBV7-9,CASSLARGGKGGEQFF,TGTGCCAGCAGCTTAGCGAGGGGAGGCAAAGGGGGTGAGCAGTTCTTC
.,.,TRBJ1-5,TRBV11-2,CASSLWANQPQHF,TGTGCCAGCAGCTTGTGGGCAAATCAGCCCCAGCATTTT
.,.,TRBJ2-3,TRBV7-8,CASSLNSGRTDTQYF,TGTGCCAGCAGCCTTAACTCAGGCCGCACAGATACGCAGTATTTT
.,.,TRBJ1-1,TRBV20-1,CSARRDTEAFF,TGCAGTGCTAGGAGGGACACTGAAGCTTTCTTT
.,.,TRBJ2-5,TRBV6-6,CASSYLVAETQYF,TGTGCCAGCAGTTACTTAGTAGCTGAGACCCAGTACTTC
.,.,TRBJ1-1,TRBV19,CASSIDGATEAFF,TGTGCCAGTAGTATAGACGGGGCCACTGAAGCTTTCTTT
few,TRBD2,TRBJ2-5,TRBV7-9,CASSSLGRGLAGQETQYF,TGTGCCAGCAGTTCACTCGGGCGGGGACTAGCAGGACAAGAGACCCAGTACTTC
.,.,TRBJ2-7,TRBV5-6,CASSLFRNPYEQYF,TGTGCCAGCAGCTTGTTCAGGAACCCCTACGAGCAGTACTTC
.,.,TRBJ1-2,TRBV14,CASSQASFYGYTF,TGTGCCAGCAGCCAAGCCAGCTTCTATGGCTACACCTTC
.,TRBD2,TRBJ2-5,TRBV4-1,CASSQDSGVGETQYF,TGCGCCAGCAGCCAAGATAGCGGGGTCGGGGAGACCCAGTACTTC
.,TRBD1,TRBJ2-7,TRBV6-5,CASKPGQGAYEQYF,TGTGCCAGCAAGCCGGGACAGGGAGCCTACGAGCAGTACTTC
.,.,TRBJ2-1,TRBV27,CASSPLANYNEQFF,TGTGCCAGCAGCCCTCTAGCGAACTACAATGAGCAGTTCTTC
.,TRBD1,TRBJ1-2,TRBV7-7,CASSKTGRNGYTF,TGTGCTAGCAGCAAGACAGGGAGAAATGGCTACACCTTC
.,.,TRBJ2-3,TRBV18,CASSHTDTQYF,TGTGCCAGCTCTCACACAGATACGCAGTATTTT
.,TRBD2,TRBJ2-7,TRBV7-8,CASSPIWGGSSYEQYF,TGTGCCAGCAGCCCTATATGGGGGGGGAGCTCCTACGAGCAGTACTTC
.,TRBD1,TRBJ1-1,TRBV11-2,CASSVTGGPEAFF,TGTGCCAGCAGCGTAACAGGGGGCCCTGAAGCTTTCTTT
.,.,TRBJ2-1,TRBV4-1,CASSQESRDNEQFF,TGCGCCAGCAGCCAAGAGTCCCGGGACAATGAGCAGTTCTTC
.,.,TRBJ2-3,TRBV5-1,CASSLSDYSTDTQYF,TGCGCCAGCAGCTTGAGCGACTATTCCACAGATACGCAGTATTTT
.,.,TRBJ2-6,TRBV4-1,CASSREPGSGANVLTF,TGCGCCAGCAGCCGAGAGCCGGGCTCTGGGGCCAACGTCCTGACTTTC
.,.,TRBJ1-1,TRBV19,CASSPSGGKNTEAFF,TGTGCCAGTAGTCCCTCGGGGGGGAAGAACACTGAAGCTTTCTTT
.,.,TRBJ2-1,TRBV5-1,CASSLGAGRHNEQFF,TGCGCCAGCAGCTTGGGGGCTGGCCGCCACAATGAGCAGTTCTTC
.,TRBD2,TRBJ2-1,TRBV27,CASSSGLAGGLGSNEQFF,TGTGCCAGCAGTTCGGGACTAGCGGGGGGGTTAGGGAGCAATGAGCAGTTCTTC
.,.,TRBJ1-5,TRBV25-1,CASSELLGNQPQHF,TGTGCCAGCAGTGAATTACTTGGCAATCAGCCCCAGCATTTT
.,.,TRBJ1-1,TRBV6-1,CASRLGVTEAFF,TGTGCCAGCAGGTTAGGGGTTACTGAAGCTTTCTTT
few,.,TRBJ2-7,TRBV5-1,CASSLETSSYEQYF,TGCGCCAGCAGCTTAGAGACATCCTCCTACGAGCAGTACTTC
.,TRBD1,TRBJ2-7,TRBV27,CASSFGTGFGEQYF,TGTGCCAGCAGTTTCGGGACAGGGTTCGGCGAGCAATACTTC
.,.,TRBJ2-7,TRBV9,CASSPEQEPTYEQYF,TGTGCCAGCAGCCCCGAACAGGAGCCGACCTACGAGCAGTACTTC
.,.,TRBJ2-7,TRBV7-9,CASSTGRPGEQYF,TGTGCCAGCAGCACGGGACGGCCGGGGGAGCAGTACTTC
.,TRBD1,TRBJ1-4,TRBV4-1,CASSEQGATNEKLFF,TGCGCCAGCAGCGAACAGGGGGCAACTAATGAAAAACTGTTTTTT
.,TRBD1,TRBJ2-1,TRBV7-9,CASSRTGGDEQFF,TGTGCCAGCAGCCGGACAGGGGGCGACGAGCAGTTCTTC
.,.,TRBJ2-6,TRBV5-4,CASSPERGHSGANVLTF,TGTGCCAGCAGCCCAGAGCGGGGACACTCTGGGGCCAACGTCCTGACTTTC
.,TRBD1,TRBJ2-7,TRBV28,CASRGTGFYREQYF,TGTGCCAGCAGAGGGACAGGGTTCTACCGCGAGCAGTACTTC
.,TRBD1,TRBJ2-7,TRBV5-5,CASSPGQGVPYEQYF,TGTGCCAGCAGCCCGGGACAGGGGGTCCCCTACGAGCAGTACTTC
.,TRBD2,TRBJ2-2,TRBV27,CASSLAGVGELFF,TGTGCCAGCAGTTTAGCGGGGGTTGGGGAGCTGTTTTTT
.,TRBD2,TRBJ2-7,TRBV15,CATSRDRSGGAGYEQYF,TGTGCCACCAGCAGAGACAGGAGCGGGGGGGCCGGTTACGAGCAGTACTTC
medium-sized,.,TRBJ1-6,TRBV5-1,CASKDPGENSPLHF,TGCGCCAGCAAGGACCCCGGAGAGAATTCACCCCTCCACTTT
large,.,TRBJ1-1,TRBV5-6,CASSLFFGRGNTEAFF,TGTGCCAGCAGCTTGTTTTTCGGAAGGGGGAACACTGAAGCTTTCTTT
.,.,TRBJ2-2,TRBV30,CAWSETGELFF,TGTGCCTGGAGTGAAACCGGGGAGCTGTTTTTT